The T cell receptor (beta chain) under discussion was sequenced for a study of read filtering for tumor transcriptome and immune sequencing. Overall study context: Mean patient age was roughly 70 years, range about 45 to 90; around 17 male, 14 female. IR-seq gave about 4 to 10.27 million TCR reads per sample; RNA-seq gave roughly 75 to 1,300. Regarding the study as a whole: IR-seq captured clonotypes deeper and more reliably than RNA-seq.

In its sample, this clonotype was seen a few times. No antigen is known for it. At the time of active disease, bone marrow was collected from every patient. From roughly 400 ng of RNA, a library with molecular barcoded alpha/delta and beta/gamma adaptors was made. TCRdb itself ran the reads through MiXCR, one entry per CDR3 protein. Among about 46,000 distinct CDR3 sequences listed, 15% to 20% were seen once. Sequencing was performed on a population of CD138-negative cells sorted from bone marrow. This TCR was sampled from a donor at least 40 years old with multiple myeloma.

CDR3 sequence reads: CATSVQATNEKLFF. The CDR3 bases are TGTGCCACCTCCGTACAGGCAACTAATGAAAAACTGTTTTTT. The rearrangement uses TRBV19 and TRBJ1-4; possible D gene TRBD1, 5 bases. Between the trimmed V and J ends, which lost 10 bases and 0 bases, there was a span of 12 bases. Germline V gene data show CDR1 as LNHDA and CDR2 as SQIVND (reference sequence). The CDR3 spans 14 residues.